Listed below are T cell receptor beta chains from one sample, sequenced in a study of cytomegalovirus exposure and HLA in healthy donors. Produced via immunoSEQ multiplex PCR; TCRdb's table is partial and in-frame only. The sample consists of 90,000 to 100,000 clones, 55% to 80% of them appearing once. The sequenced sample was PBMCs. These receptors all stem from a female donor in good health and CMV-seronegative. Both conserved end residues are part of each CDR3. The order of the fields is CDR3 protein, CDR3 DNA, J gene, clone size, V gene, D gene. D genes are given only for firm matches. Not every row has a clone size; where given, it reads once, few, many or a size class.

CASSLTRAQNIQYF TGTGCCAGCAGCTTAACCAGGGCCCAAAACATTCAGTACTTC TRBJ2-4 once TRBV5-5 NA
CASSFSGSKGELFF TGTGCCAGCAGTTTCAGCGGGTCCAAGGGGGAGCTGTTTTTT TRBJ2-2 NA TRBV27 NA
CASTPWGGPYGYTF TGTGCCAGCACCCCCTGGGGGGGGCCCTATGGCTACACCTTC TRBJ1-2 few TRBV6-5 NA
CASSWLLAGAYNEQFF TGTGCCAGCAGCTGGTTACTAGCGGGAGCCTACAATGAGCAGTTCTTC TRBJ2-1 NA TRBV7-9 TRBD2
CASSYHPSTEAFF TGTGCCAGCAGTTACCACCCCAGTACTGAAGCTTTCTTT TRBJ1-1 NA TRBV6-5 NA
CASSLGQSTFTGELFF TGTGCCAGCAGCTTAGGACAGTCAACCTTCACCGGGGAGCTGTTTTTT TRBJ2-2 NA TRBV7-2 NA
CASSWADRGYGYTF TGTGCCAGCAGCTGGGCGGACAGGGGCTATGGCTACACCTTC TRBJ1-2 few TRBV5-6 TRBD1
CASSVHRGTEAFF TGTGCCAGCAGTGTGCACAGGGGCACTGAAGCTTTCTTT TRBJ1-1 NA TRBV6-1 TRBD1
CASSRAAIGYEQYF TGTGCCAGCAGTCGTGCGGCCATCGGCTACGAGCAGTACTTC TRBJ2-7 NA TRBV6-5 NA
CASSKTSGSTDTQYF TGTGCCAGTAGTAAGACTAGCGGGAGCACAGATACGCAGTATTTT TRBJ2-3 NA TRBV19 TRBD2
CASSLAGADKNIQYF TGTGCCAGCAGTTTAGCGGGGGCGGACAAAAACATTCAGTACTTC TRBJ2-4 NA TRBV28 NA
CSVFGRGQETQYF TGCAGCGTCTTCGGGCGGGGCCAAGAGACCCAGTACTTC TRBJ2-5 NA TRBV29-1 NA
CASSPDSSGNTIYF TGTGCCAGCAGCCCAGACAGCTCTGGAAACACCATATATTTT TRBJ1-3 once TRBV7-9 NA
CASSGRGGSPSYNEQFF TGTGCCAGCAGCGGGCGGGGGGGTTCGCCCTCCTACAATGAGCAGTTCTTC TRBJ2-1 NA TRBV27 TRBD2
CASSQEWRGGLQTQYF TGCGCCAGCAGCCAAGAGTGGCGGGGGGGCCTCCAGACCCAGTACTTC TRBJ2-5 few TRBV4-3 TRBD2
CASSSHPRPRQGSYQPQHF TGTGCCAGCAGTTCTCACCCCAGACCCCGTCAGGGGAGTTATCAGCCCCAGCATTTT TRBJ1-5 once TRBV27 NA
CSVGTGQGTQYF TGCAGCGTTGGTACAGGTCAAGGGACCCAGTACTTC TRBJ2-5 few TRBV29-1 NA
CASSTPGQGSEKLFF TGTGCCAGCAGCACCCCGGGACAGGGCAGTGAAAAACTGTTTTTT TRBJ1-4 NA TRBV28 TRBD1
CASSAAVNTEAFF TGCGCCAGCAGCGCGGCGGTGAACACTGAAGCTTTCTTT TRBJ1-1 NA TRBV5-1 NA
CASSLRENTEAFF TGTGCCAGCAGCCTACGGGAGAACACTGAAGCTTTCTTT TRBJ1-1 NA TRBV7-3 NA
CASSLGLAGGTTDTQYF TGCGCCAGCAGCCTGGGACTAGCGGGAGGTACCACAGATACGCAGTATTTT TRBJ2-3 NA TRBV5-1 TRBD2
CATSLPTGQGNNQPQHF TGTGCCACCAGCCTACCTACGGGACAGGGTAATAATCAGCCCCAGCATTTT TRBJ1-5 NA TRBV15 TRBD1
CASSLRTEAFF TGTGCCAGCAGCCTTCGCACTGAAGCTTTCTTT TRBJ1-1 NA TRBV9 NA
CASSFGMRGRELYEQYF TGTGCCAGCAGTTTCGGAATGCGAGGCAGGGAACTCTACGAGCAGTACTTC TRBJ2-7 NA TRBV27 NA
CASANLPGYEQYF TGTGCCAGCGCGAATCTCCCGGGCTACGAGCAGTACTTC TRBJ2-7 NA TRBV5-4 NA
CASSAHPGLGSYNEQFF TGTGCCAGCAGCGCCCACCCGGGACTAGGTTCCTACAATGAGCAGTTCTTC TRBJ2-1 NA TRBV21-1 NA
CASSQGADTEAFF TGTGCCAGCAGCCAGGGGGCCGACACTGAAGCTTTCTTT TRBJ1-1 few TRBV6-4 TRBD1
CAIKDSPNLNTGELFF TGTGCCATCAAGGACAGCCCGAACCTGAACACCGGGGAGCTGTTTTTT TRBJ2-2 NA TRBV10-3 NA